Below are 10 T cell receptor beta chains sequenced from a single sample in a study of molecular identifiers for immune sequencing clone quantification (dated by TCRdb to between 2017 and 2018). The library came from PCR. Sequencing was performed on a NextSeq 500. Through fastp at Q25 and MiXCR, TCRdb rebuilt clones from the public reads, retaining in-frame beta chains. For every CDR3 protein sequence, its rows merge into one entry that carries the most common genes and DNA. Here the sample has 40,000 to 65,000 distinct CDR3 sequences; roughly 36% occur a single time. Of the sample, 3.5% to 4% falls within the top ten clones. The specimen sequenced was naive CD8+ T cells from blood, with Jurkat cell RNA spiked in. The sample's cell subset or site label is to be understood as: FACS-sorted CD8+CD4-CCR7+CD45RA+ naive T cells. Receptor source: a human donor in good health. Some libraries in this study had Jurkat cell RNA spiked in.

To note about this clonotype: A read error may account for a junction end that differs from germline. The chain combines TRBV20-1 with TRBJ2-4, with D possibly TRBD2 on 6 matching bases. Germline CDR1 is DFQATT and CDR2 is SNEGSKA (reference sequence). This CDR3 spans 13 amino acids. CDR3 region: CSASGEAKNIQSF. The CDR3 nucleotides are TGCAGTGCATCCGGGGAGGCCAAAAACATTCAGTCCTTC.

The V gene is TRBV20-1, the J gene TRBJ2-7, with D maybe TRBD1 (7 bases). Between the trimmed V and J ends, which lost 3 bases and 4 bases, there was a span of 10 bases. The CDR3 is made up of 12 amino acids. Germline CDR1 and CDR2: DFQATT and SNEGSKA (reference sequence). This CDR3 is CSARAGGYEQYF. CDR3 sequence (DNA): TGCAGTGCTAGGGCAGGGGGGTACGAGCAGTACTTC.

Comments on this clonotype: This may stem from a read error, because a much larger clone lies one nucleotide away. This chain links TRBV20-1 with TRBJ1-1, with D tentatively TRBD1 (6 bases). V lost 6 bases to trimming and J lost 11 bases, with 22 bases between them. CDR3 size: 13 residues. CDR1 DFQATT and CDR2 SNEGSKA come from the germline V gene (reference sequence). The CDR3 sequence: CSARTVGERDAFF. The DNA for the CDR3 is TGCAGTGCGCGGACAGTAGGGGAGCGTGATGCTTTCTTT.

The rearrangement joins TRBV7-9 to TRBJ2-3; D is perhaps TRBD2 (6 bases). V gave up 5 bases and J gave up 4 bases, with 19 bases separating them. This CDR3 comprises 16 residues. From germline, CDR1 is SEHNR and CDR2 FQNEAQ (reference sequence). CDR3 coding DNA: TGTGCCAGCAGCCCCGCGAGTGGGAGGCGCGCAGATACGCAGTATTTT. Protein product: CASSPASGRRADTQYF.

CDR3 coding DNA: TGTGCCAGCAGTTTATATGGCGGGAGGGCCGGAGGAGAGACCCAGTACTTC. Its translation: CASSLYGGRAGGETQYF. The chain couples TRBV27 to TRBJ2-5, with 9 bases lining up with TRBD2. This CDR3 contains 17 residues. CDR1 and CDR2 from the germline V gene are MNHEY and SMNVEV (reference sequence). V was pared by 1 base and J by 4 bases, with 10 bases of the junction left unmatched.

This clonotype was recorded many times. The V call is TRBV2, the J call TRBJ2-7, with D possibly being TRBD1 (5 bases). The CDR3 is made up of 15 amino acids. Between the trimmed V and J ends, which lost 3 bases and 7 bases, there was a span of 19 bases. Germline-derived CDR1 and CDR2 are SNHLY and FYNNEI. CDR3 protein: CASSDRLSRVEEQYF. CDR3 nucleotide sequence: TGTGCCAGCAGTGATCGTTTGAGCAGGGTTGAGGAGCAGTACTTC. Drawing the rest from reference TRBV2 and TRBJ2-7, the complete variable domain is EPEVTQTPSHQVTQMGQEVILRCVPISNHLYFYWYRQILGQKVEFLVSFYNNEISEKSEIFDDQFSVERPDGSNFTLKIRSTKLEDSAMYFCASSDRLSRVEEQYFGPGTRLTVT.

This clonotype was counted between two and nine times. The chain uses TRBV19 and TRBJ2-7, with D perhaps given as TRBD1 or TRBD2 (7 bases each). CDR3 length: 15 residues. The V gene's germline CDR1 is LNHDA and CDR2 SQIVND (reference sequence). V lost 5 bases and J lost 2, with 16 bases in between. The CDR3 DNA reads as TGTGCCAGTAGTTTTGGGGACAGCGGGACCTACGAGCAGTACTTC. Translating gives CASSFGDSGTYEQYF.

The CDR3 coding sequence is TGCAGTGCTAGAGATTTGCAGGAGCTCTACGAGCAGTACTTC. Amino acids: CSARDLQELYEQYF. V usage is TRBV20-1 and J usage is TRBJ2-7; unclear D gene. The CDR3 consists of 14 residues. CDR1 and CDR2 (germline): DFQATT, SNEGSKA (reference sequence). V lost 0 bases, J lost 3 bases, and 12 bases lay in between.

The J gene is TRBJ2-7, the V gene TRBV5-3; D gene uncertain. Being an ORF, TRBV5-3 has a function that is uncertain. Deletions cut 8 bases from V and 1 base from J, with 13 bases between. This CDR3 contains 13 residues. CDR3 loop: CASSTVPSYEQYF. The CDR3 DNA follows: TGTGCCAGCAGCACCGTTCCGTCCTACGAGCAGTACTTC.

J is TRBJ2-7 and V is TRBV27; D gene uncertain. The CDR3 spans 14 residues. The V gene's germline CDR1 is MNHEY and CDR2 SMNVEV (reference sequence). V was trimmed by 0 bases and J by 3 bases, leaving 9 bases between them. The CDR3 is CASSLSGLVYEQYF. In DNA, the CDR3 is TGTGCCAGCAGTTTATCTGGGTTGGTCTACGAGCAGTACTTC.